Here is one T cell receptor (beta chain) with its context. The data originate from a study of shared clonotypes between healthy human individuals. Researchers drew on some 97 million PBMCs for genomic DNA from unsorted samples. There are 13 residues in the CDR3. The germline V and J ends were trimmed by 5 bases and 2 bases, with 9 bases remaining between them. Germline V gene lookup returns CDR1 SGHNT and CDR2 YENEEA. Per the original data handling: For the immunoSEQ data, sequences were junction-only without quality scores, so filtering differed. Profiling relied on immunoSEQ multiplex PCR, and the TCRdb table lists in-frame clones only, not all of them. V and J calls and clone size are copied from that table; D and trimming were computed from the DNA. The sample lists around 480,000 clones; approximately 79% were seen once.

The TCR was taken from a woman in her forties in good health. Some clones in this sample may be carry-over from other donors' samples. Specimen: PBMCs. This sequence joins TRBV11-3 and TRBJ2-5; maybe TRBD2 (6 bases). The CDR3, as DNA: TGTGCCAGCAGCCAGGACTATCAAGAGACCCAGTACTTC. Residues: CASSQDYQETQYF.